These 16 T cell receptor beta chains were all obtained from the same sample, sequenced in a study of CD8+ T cells in alopecia areata. Specified treatment: oral pan-JAK inhibitor, 5-10 mg twice daily. It was cDNA, reverse transcribed from extracted RNA, that served as the sequencing template. TCRdb's table, derived via immunoSEQ multiplex PCR, lists solely in-frame clones and lacks some. This sample has 90,000 to 150,000 clones, with more than 40% found just once. This sample comprised CD4+ T cells sorted from blood, obtained at week 4, from a patient treated with tofacitinib. These receptors were obtained from a human donor with alopecia areata.

This chain joins TRBV30 and TRBJ2-1; 8 bases fit TRBD2. Germline CDR1 GTSNPN, CDR2 SVGIG (reference sequence). With 0 bases clipped from V and 11 bases from J, the junction kept 12 bases outside the gene matches. The CDR3 extends over 15 amino acids. The CDR3 bases are TGTGCCTGGAGTGTACAGGGTGGTAGCGGGATCAAGCAGTTCTTC. The encoded protein is CAWSVQGGSGIKQFF.

The DNA for the CDR3 is TGTGCCAGCAGCTTAGTGGACGGCACCGGGGAGCTGTTTTTT. Protein product: CASSLVDGTGELFF. The chain has TRBV7-2 and TRBJ2-2; no definite D call. V lost 1 base to trimming and J lost 4 bases, with 7 bases between them. The germline V gene encodes CDR1 SGHTA and CDR2 FQGNSA. The CDR3 extends over 14 amino acids.

The sample holds a few counts of this clone. This rearrangement joins TRBV18 to TRBJ2-3; no clear D gene. This CDR3 region has 16 residues. Trimming took 4 bases from V and 0 from J, leaving 14 bases between them. The germline V gene has CDR1 KGHSH and CDR2 LQKENI. CDR3 residues: CASSQQRLDSTDTQYF. The CDR3 region has the DNA TGTGCCAGCTCACAACAGAGGTTGGATAGCACAGATACGCAGTATTTT.

This clone was found a few times. The J gene is TRBJ1-1, the V gene TRBV28, with D unresolved. The germline V gene has CDR1 MDHEN and CDR2 SYDVKM. This CDR3 contains 15 residues. Between the trimmed V and J ends, which lost 6 bases and 1 base, there was a span of 15 bases. CDR3 region: CASRPTHGRNTEAFF. CDR3 DNA: TGTGCCAGCAGACCTACCCACGGAAGGAACACTGAAGCTTTCTTT.

CDR3 region: CASSLSGGREFQETQYF. The CDR3 DNA is TGTGCCAGCAGTTTATCGGGGGGCAGGGAATTTCAAGAGACCCAGTACTTC. The chain uses TRBV27 and TRBJ2-5; D is tentatively TRBD1 or TRBD2 (6 bases each). This CDR3 is built from 17 residues. V lost 0 bases and J 2 bases, leaving 16 bases between the germline ends. CDR1 and CDR2 from the germline V gene are MNHEY and SMNVEV (reference sequence).

A word on this clone: Just one base apart from a much larger clone, this may be a read error. The J gene is TRBJ2-7, the V gene TRBV4-2, with 9 bases that match TRBD1. CDR3 length equals 16 residues. The ends lost 3 bases at V and 2 bases at J; junction bases unmatched: 8. CDR1 is LGHNA, CDR2 YNFKEQ, per germline. The CDR3 spells CASSHPLQGATYEQYF. CDR3 sequence (DNA): TGTGCCAGCAGCCACCCTCTACAGGGGGCCACCTACGAGCAGTACTTC.

On this clone itself: This specimen includes other DNA sequences encoding the same CDR3. This chain links TRBV29-1 with TRBJ1-5; no firm D call. Looked up from germline, CDR1 is SQVTM and CDR2 is ANQGSEA. The CDR3 runs 13 residues. With 3 bases removed from V and 1 base from J, the gap between germline ends came to 7 bases. DNA for the CDR3: TGCAGCGTTGATGTGGGAAGCAATCAGCCCCAGCATTTT. As protein: CSVDVGSNQPQHF. Full variable domain (missing parts from reference TRBV29-1 and TRBJ1-5): SAVISQKPSRDICQRGTSLTIQCQVDSQVTMMFWYRQQPGQSLTLIATANQGSEATYESGFVIDKFPISRPNLTFSTLTVSNMSPEDSSIYLCSVDVGSNQPQHFGDGTRLSIL.

This clone showed up just a few times. This rearrangement joins TRBV11-2 to TRBJ2-1; maybe TRBD2 (6 bases). The V end lost 2 bases, the J end lost 9 bases, and 14 bases lay between the germline ends. Germline CDR1 reads SGHAT; CDR2 reads FQNNGV. The CDR3 consists of 14 residues. The CDR3 here is CASSLLGQAGEQFF. CDR3 nucleotides: TGTGCCAGCAGCTTACTTGGACAAGCGGGTGAGCAGTTCTTC.

This chain's CDR3 is CASSRDRAETQYF. The CDR3 nucleotides read TGTGCCAGCAGCCGTGACAGGGCCGAGACCCAGTACTTC. This rearrangement joins TRBV27 to TRBJ2-5; 7 nucleotides align to TRBD1. The CDR3 has 13 residues. From germline, CDR1 is MNHEY and CDR2 SMNVEV (reference sequence). V gave up 6 bases and J gave up 5 bases; unmatched junction bases: 6.

This chain links TRBV29-1 with TRBJ2-7, with 10 positions matching TRBD1. CDR3 length: 13 amino acids. The trim removed 6 bases at V and 6 bases at J, leaving 8 bases unmatched. Per germline, CDR1 SQVTM and CDR2 ANQGSEA. The CDR3 region has the DNA TGCAGCGTCCGGGACAGGGGTGTAGGCGAGCAGTACTTC. Translated, it gives CSVRDRGVGEQYF.

To note about this clone: Within the sample, other DNA sequences also encode this same CDR3. The J gene is TRBJ1-5, the V gene TRBV29-1; D remains unclear. V shed 6 bases and J shed 0 bases, with 6 bases lying between them. The CDR3 loop spans 12 amino acids. From germline, CDR1 is SQVTM and CDR2 ANQGSEA. CDR3 amino acids: CSVRDSNQPQHF. In nucleotides, the CDR3 is TGCAGCGTACGGGATAGCAATCAGCCCCAGCATTTT.

This clone was picked up a small number of times. V is TRBV29-1 and J is TRBJ2-4; D may be TRBD1 (5 bases). Trimming took 3 bases from V and 7 from J, leaving 10 bases between them. The CDR3 extends over 12 amino acids. CDR1 and CDR2 (germline): SQVTM, ANQGSEA. The CDR3, as DNA: TGCAGCGTTGAGGGGCTCGGGAACATTCAGTACTTC. This codes for CSVEGLGNIQYF.

This clone was counted between two and nine times. The chain couples TRBV18 to TRBJ1-1; D perhaps matches TRBD1 (6 bases). CDR3 length: 11 amino acids. Trimming removed 6 bases at V and 7 bases at J, with 9 bases between. The germline V gene has CDR1 KGHSH and CDR2 LQKENI. Here the CDR3 DNA reads TGTGCCAGCTCCCGGACAGTTGAAGCTTTCTTT. Amino acid sequence: CASSRTVEAFF.

V and J are TRBV2 and TRBJ2-3; 10 bases are a match to TRBD2. The CDR3 contains 15 residues. V shed 6 bases, J shed 6 bases, and the junction held 9 bases outside the gene matches. Per the germline V gene, CDR1 is SNHLY and CDR2 is FYNNEI. The CDR3 DNA reads TGTGCCAGCAGGCCTCTAGCGGGGGCCCCCGATACGCAGTATTTT. Translation gives CASRPLAGAPDTQYF. Combining the CDR3 with reference TRBV2 and TRBJ2-3 gives the whole variable domain EPEVTQTPSHQVTQMGQEVILRCVPISNHLYFYWYRQILGQKVEFLVSFYNNEISEKSEIFDDQFSVERPDGSNFTLKIRSTKLEDSAMYFCASRPLAGAPDTQYFGPGTRLTVL.

The gene calls are TRBV2 and TRBJ2-7; 10 positions match TRBD2. The CDR3 totals 14 residues. J lost 6 bases, V lost 11 bases, and 13 bases had no gene match. CDR1 SNHLY and CDR2 FYNNEI come from the germline V gene. This CDR3 is CAVRRLAGAGEQYF. The CDR3 nucleotides are TGTGCCGTACGGCGGCTAGCGGGGGCGGGCGAGCAGTACTTC. Full variable domain (rest looked up from reference TRBV2 and TRBJ2-7): EPEVTQTPSHQVTQMGQEVILRCVPISNHLYFYWYRQILGQKVEFLVSFYNNEISEKSEIFDDQFSVERPDGSNFTLKIRSTKLEDSAMYFCAVRRLAGAGEQYFGPGTRLTVT.

This chain joins TRBV29-1 and TRBJ1-4; the D is unclear. CDR3 length equals 11 residues. CDR1 and CDR2 from the germline V gene are SQVTM and ANQGSEA. V lost 1 base, J lost 8 bases, and 5 bases lay in between. This CDR3 is CSVEGGEKLFF. In DNA form, the CDR3 reads TGCAGCGTTGAAGGGGGAGAAAAACTGTTTTTT.